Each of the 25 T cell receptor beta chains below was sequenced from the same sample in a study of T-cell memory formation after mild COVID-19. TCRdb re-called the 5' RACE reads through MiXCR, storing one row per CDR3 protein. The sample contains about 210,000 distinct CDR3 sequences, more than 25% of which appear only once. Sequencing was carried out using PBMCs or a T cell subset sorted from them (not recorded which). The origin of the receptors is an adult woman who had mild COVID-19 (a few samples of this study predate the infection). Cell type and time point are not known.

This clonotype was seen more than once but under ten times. CDR3 in amino acids: CASSQLMGGGELFF. CDR3 sequence (DNA): TGTGCCAGCAGCCAGCTTATGGGAGGCGGGGAGCTGTTTTTT. This rearrangement joins TRBV3-1 to TRBJ2-2, with D possibly being TRBD2 (6 bases). Germline values: CDR1 LGHDT, CDR2 YNNKEL (reference sequence). The CDR3 covers 14 residues. With 3 bases removed from V and 7 bases from J, the gap between germline ends came to 12 bases.

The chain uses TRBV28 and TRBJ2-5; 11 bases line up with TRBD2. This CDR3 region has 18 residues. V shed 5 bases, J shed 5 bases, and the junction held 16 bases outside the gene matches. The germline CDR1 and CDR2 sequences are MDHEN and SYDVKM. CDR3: CASSTLRPLAGGSETQYF. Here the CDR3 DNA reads TGTGCCAGCAGTACCCTTCGGCCCCTAGCGGGAGGAAGTGAGACCCAGTACTTC. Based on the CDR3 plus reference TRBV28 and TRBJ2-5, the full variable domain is DVKVTQSSRYLVKRTGEKVFLECVQDMDHENMFWYRQDPGLGLRLIYFSYDVKMKEKGDIPEGYSVSREKKERFSLILESASTNQTSMYLCASSTLRPLAGGSETQYFGPGTRLLVL.

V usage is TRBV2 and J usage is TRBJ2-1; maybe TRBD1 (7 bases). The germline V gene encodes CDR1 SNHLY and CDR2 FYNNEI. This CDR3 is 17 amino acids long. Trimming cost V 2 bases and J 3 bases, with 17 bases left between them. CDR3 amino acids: CASSEPGGSNNYNEQFF. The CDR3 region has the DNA TGTGCCAGCAGTGAACCAGGGGGGAGTAATAACTACAATGAGCAGTTCTTC.

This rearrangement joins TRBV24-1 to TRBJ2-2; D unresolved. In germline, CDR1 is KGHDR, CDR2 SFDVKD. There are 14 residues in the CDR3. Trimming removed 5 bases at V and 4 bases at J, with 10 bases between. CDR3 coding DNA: TGTGCCACCAGTGCTCTTGGACCCACCGGGGAGCTGTTTTTT. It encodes CATSALGPTGELFF.

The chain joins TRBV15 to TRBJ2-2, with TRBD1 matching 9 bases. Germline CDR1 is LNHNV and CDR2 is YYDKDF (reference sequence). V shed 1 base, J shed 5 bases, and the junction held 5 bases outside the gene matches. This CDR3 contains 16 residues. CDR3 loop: CATSRAIQGATGELFF. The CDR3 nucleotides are TGTGCCACCAGCAGAGCTATACAGGGGGCGACCGGGGAGCTGTTTTTT.

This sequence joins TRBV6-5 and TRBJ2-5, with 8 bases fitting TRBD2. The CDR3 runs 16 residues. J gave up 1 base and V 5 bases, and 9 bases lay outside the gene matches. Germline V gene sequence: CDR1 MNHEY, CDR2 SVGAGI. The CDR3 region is CASSALGRGGQETQYF. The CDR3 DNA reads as TGTGCCAGCAGTGCCCTAGGACGGGGGGGCCAAGAGACCCAGTACTTC.

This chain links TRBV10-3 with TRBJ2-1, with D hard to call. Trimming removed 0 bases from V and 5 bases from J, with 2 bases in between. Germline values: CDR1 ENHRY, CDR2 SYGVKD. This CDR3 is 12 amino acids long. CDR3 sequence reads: CAISESDNEQFF. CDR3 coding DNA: TGTGCCATCAGTGAGTCAGACAATGAGCAGTTCTTC.

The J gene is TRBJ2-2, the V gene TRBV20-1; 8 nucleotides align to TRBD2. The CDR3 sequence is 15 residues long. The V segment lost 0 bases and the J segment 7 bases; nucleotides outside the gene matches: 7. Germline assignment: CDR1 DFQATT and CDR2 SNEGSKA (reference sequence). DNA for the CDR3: TGCAGTGCTAGAGATCCGGGGGGGGCTGGCGGGGAGCTGTTTTTT. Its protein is CSARDPGGAGGELFF.

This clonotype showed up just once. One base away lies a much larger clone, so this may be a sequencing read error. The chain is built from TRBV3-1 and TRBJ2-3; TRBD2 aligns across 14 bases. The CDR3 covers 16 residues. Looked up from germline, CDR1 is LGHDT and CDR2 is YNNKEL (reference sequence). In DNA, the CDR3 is TGTGCCAGAAGCCGACTAGCGGGAGGGAGCACAGATACGCAGTATTTT. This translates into CARSRLAGGSTDTQYF.

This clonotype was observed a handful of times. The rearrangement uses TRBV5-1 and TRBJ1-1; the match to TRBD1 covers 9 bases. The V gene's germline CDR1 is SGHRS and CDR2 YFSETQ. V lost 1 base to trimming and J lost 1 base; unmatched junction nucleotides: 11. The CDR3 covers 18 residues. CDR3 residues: CASSLNPRDRAPNTEAFF. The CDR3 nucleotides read TGCGCCAGCAGCTTGAACCCCCGGGACAGGGCCCCGAACACTGAAGCTTTCTTT.

The CDR3, as DNA: TGTGCCAGCAGCTTTCCAGGGGATCCTGAAGCTTTCTTT. This sequence encodes CASSFPGDPEAFF. The chain combines TRBV5-6 with TRBJ1-1, with a possible D match to TRBD1 (6 bases). Deletions cut 2 bases from V and 6 bases from J, with 11 bases between. The CDR3 is 13 amino acids. From germline, CDR1 is SGHDT and CDR2 YYEEEE.

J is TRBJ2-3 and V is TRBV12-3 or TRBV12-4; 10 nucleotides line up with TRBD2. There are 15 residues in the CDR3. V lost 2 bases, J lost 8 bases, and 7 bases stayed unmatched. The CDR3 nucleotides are TGTGCCAGCAGTTTAAAAGCGGGGGGGCGCGCTACGCAGTATTTT. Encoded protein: CASSLKAGGRATQYF.

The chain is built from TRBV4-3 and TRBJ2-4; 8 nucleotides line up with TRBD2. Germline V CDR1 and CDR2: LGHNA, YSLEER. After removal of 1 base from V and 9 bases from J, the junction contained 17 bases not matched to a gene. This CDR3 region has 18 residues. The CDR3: CASSQAPPAGGSLGIQYF. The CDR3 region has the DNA TGCGCCAGCAGCCAAGCCCCCCCCGCGGGAGGTTCCTTAGGCATTCAGTACTTC.

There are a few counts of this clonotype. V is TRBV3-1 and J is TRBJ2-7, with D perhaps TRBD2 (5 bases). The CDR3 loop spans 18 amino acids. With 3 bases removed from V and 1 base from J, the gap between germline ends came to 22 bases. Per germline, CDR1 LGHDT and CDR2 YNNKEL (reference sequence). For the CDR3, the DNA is TGTGCCAGCAGCCATGTGTCCGGGAAAGGAGGAAGGTCCTACGAGCAGTACTTC. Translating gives CASSHVSGKGGRSYEQYF.

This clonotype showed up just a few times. The CDR3 loop reads CASSLAGRELFF. Written as DNA, the CDR3 is TGTGCCAGCAGCTTAGCGGGGAGGGAGCTGTTTTTT. The chain employs TRBV5-5 and TRBJ2-2; 7 bases line up with TRBD2. Looked up from germline, CDR1 is SGHKS and CDR2 is YYEKEE (reference sequence). With 2 bases clipped from V and 9 bases from J, the junction kept 1 base outside the gene matches. CDR3 size: 12 residues.

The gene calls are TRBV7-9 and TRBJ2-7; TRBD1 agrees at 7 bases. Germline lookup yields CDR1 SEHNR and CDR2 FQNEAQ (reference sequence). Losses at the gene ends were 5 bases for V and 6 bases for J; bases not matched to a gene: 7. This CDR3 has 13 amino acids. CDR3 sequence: CASSEETGREQYF. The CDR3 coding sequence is TGTGCCAGCAGCGAGGAGACAGGGCGCGAGCAGTACTTC.

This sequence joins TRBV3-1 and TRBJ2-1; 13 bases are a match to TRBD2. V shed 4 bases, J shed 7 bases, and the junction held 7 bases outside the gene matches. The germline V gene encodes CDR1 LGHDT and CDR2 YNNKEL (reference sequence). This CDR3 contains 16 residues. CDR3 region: CASSLLTSGRRNEQFF. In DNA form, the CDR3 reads TGTGCCAGCAGCCTCTTGACTAGCGGGAGGAGGAATGAGCAGTTCTTC.

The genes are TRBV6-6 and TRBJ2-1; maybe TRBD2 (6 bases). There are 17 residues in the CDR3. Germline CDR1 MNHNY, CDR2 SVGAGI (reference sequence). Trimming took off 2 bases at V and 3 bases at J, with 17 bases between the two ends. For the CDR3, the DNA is TGTGCCAGCAGTTACATCCCAGGTAGCGGAGTCTACAATGAGCAGTTCTTC. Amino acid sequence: CASSYIPGSGVYNEQFF.

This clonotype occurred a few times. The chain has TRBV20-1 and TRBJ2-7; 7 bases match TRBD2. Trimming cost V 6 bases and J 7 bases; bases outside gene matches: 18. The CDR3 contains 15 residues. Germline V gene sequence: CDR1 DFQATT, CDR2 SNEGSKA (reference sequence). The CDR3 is CSANKGGSPSREQYF. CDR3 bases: TGCAGTGCCAACAAGGGAGGGAGCCCCTCGAGAGAGCAGTACTTC.

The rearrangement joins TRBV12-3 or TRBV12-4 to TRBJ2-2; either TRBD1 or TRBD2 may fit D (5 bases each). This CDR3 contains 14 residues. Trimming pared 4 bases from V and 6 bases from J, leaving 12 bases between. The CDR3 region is CASSSLGVAGELFF. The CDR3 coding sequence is TGTGCCAGCAGTTCGCTGGGGGTGGCCGGGGAGCTGTTTTTT.

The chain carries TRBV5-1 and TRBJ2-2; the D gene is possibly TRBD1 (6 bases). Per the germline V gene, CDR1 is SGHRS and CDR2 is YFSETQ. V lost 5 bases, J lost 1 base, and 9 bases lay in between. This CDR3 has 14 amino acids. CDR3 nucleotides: TGCGCCAGCAGAGGGGGACAGAACACCGGGGAGCTGTTTTTT. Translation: CASRGGQNTGELFF.

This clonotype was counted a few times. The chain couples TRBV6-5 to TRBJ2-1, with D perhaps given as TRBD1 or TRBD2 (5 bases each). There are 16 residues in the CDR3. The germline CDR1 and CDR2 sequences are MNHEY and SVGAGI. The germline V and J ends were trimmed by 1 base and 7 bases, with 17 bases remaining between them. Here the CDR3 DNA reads TGTGCCAGCAGTTACTTCGGTGGGGGTTTTGTAAATGAGCAGTTCTTC. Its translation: CASSYFGGGFVNEQFF.

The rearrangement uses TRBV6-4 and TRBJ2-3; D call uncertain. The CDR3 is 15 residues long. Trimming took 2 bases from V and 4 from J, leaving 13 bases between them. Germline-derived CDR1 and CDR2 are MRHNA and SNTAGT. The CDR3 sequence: CASSDAASGSDTQYF. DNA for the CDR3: TGTGCCAGCAGTGACGCGGCCTCTGGGTCAGATACGCAGTATTTT.

CDR3 sequence (DNA): TGTGCCAGCAGCCGCGGCGGCTCTGGGGCCAACGTCCTGACTTTC. It yields the protein CASSRGGSGANVLTF. V usage is TRBV7-2 and J usage is TRBJ2-6; no reliable D call. The CDR3 extends over 15 amino acids. V lost 5 bases and J 0 bases, leaving 8 bases between the germline ends. Germline V gene sequence: CDR1 SGHTA, CDR2 FQGNSA.

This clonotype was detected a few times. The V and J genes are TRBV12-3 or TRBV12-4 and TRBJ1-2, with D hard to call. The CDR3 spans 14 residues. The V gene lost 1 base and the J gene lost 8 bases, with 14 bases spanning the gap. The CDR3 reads CASSLGPRTGGYTF. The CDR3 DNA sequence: TGTGCCAGCAGTTTAGGACCTCGAACTGGGGGCTACACCTTC.